This is a list of T cell receptor beta chains from one sample in a study of T cell repertoires in cytomegalovirus infection. Their target antigens are unknown. Via MiXCR, TCRdb re-called the reads, giving one row per CDR3 protein. The sample contains some 38,000 distinct CDR3 sequences, roughly 49% of which appear only once. The material sequenced was CD8+ T cells from cultured PBMCs, taken from culture after CMV antigen stimulation. These receptors were collected from a human donor in good health (CMV status not recorded). Some clones in this sample may be carry-over from other donors' samples. Each CDR3 is given with its conserved first and last residue. The D gene is left open where the match is weak. Clone size is not always given. Where it is, it says once, few, many or a class for expanded clones.

size	J	D	V	DNA	CDR3
few	TRBJ2-5	-	TRBV7-2	TGTGCCAGCAGCCGTCCCGGGACTTCGTACCAAGAGACCCAGTACTTC	CASSRPGTSYQETQYF
-	TRBJ2-7	TRBD1	TRBV7-9	TGTGCCAGCAGCTATCGACGGACAGGTGCTGACGAGCAGTACTTC	CASSYRRTGADEQYF
few	TRBJ1-3	-	TRBV11-2	TGTGCCAGCAGCCGTTCCGGGACGCTAGGAAACACCATATATTTT	CASSRSGTLGNTIYF
-	TRBJ2-1	TRBD2	TRBV7-2	TGTGCCAGCAGTCCGGGACTAGCGTCCTACAATGAGCAGTTCTTC	CASSPGLASYNEQFF
-	TRBJ1-1	-	TRBV11-2	TGTGCCAGCAGCTTAGGGGTCTGGGGGATCACTGAAGCTTTCTTT	CASSLGVWGITEAFF
-	TRBJ2-7	-	TRBV7-9	TGTGCCAGCAGCTTAGAACAGAACCCCTACGAGCAGTACTTC	CASSLEQNPYEQYF
-	TRBJ1-1	-	TRBV28	TGTGCCAGCAGTCCCGGGTGGGACGGCACTGAAGCTTTCTTT	CASSPGWDGTEAFF
-	TRBJ1-5	-	TRBV10-3	TGTGCCCAGCTTCCCCAGCATTTT	CAQLPQHF
-	TRBJ2-1	TRBD1	TRBV7-8	TGTGCCAGCAGCGGAACGGGACAGGGGGCATCGGAGCAGTTCTTC	CASSGTGQGASEQFF
-	TRBJ1-4	-	TRBV5-1	TGCGCCAGCAGCTCGAATCTACAGTCAACTAATGAAAAACTGTTTTTT	CASSSNLQSTNEKLFF
-	TRBJ2-1	TRBD2	TRBV6-1	TGTGCCAGCAGTTACCAAAGGGGACTAGCGGGAGCGAATGAGCAGTTCTTC	CASSYQRGLAGANEQFF
-	TRBJ1-6	-	TRBV7-9	TGTGCCAGCAGCTTTGGGTCGAAGTCACCCCTCCACTTT	CASSFGSKSPLHF
-	TRBJ1-2	-	TRBV11-2	TGTGCCAGCAGCCTCGGGGGAGGAGTGAACTATGGCTACACCTTC	CASSLGGGVNYGYTF
-	TRBJ2-1	TRBD2	TRBV10-3	TGTGCCATCAGAACACAATTATCAAGCGGGAGCTCCTACAATGAGCAGTTCTTC	CAIRTQLSSGSSYNEQFF
-	TRBJ2-3	-	TRBV7-9	TGTGCCAGCAGCACCCGATCGGGACGAGACGCAGATACGCAGTATTTT	CASSTRSGRDADTQYF
-	TRBJ1-6	-	TRBV7-3	TGTGCCAGCAGCTTAAGGGGAGGGAGTAATTCACCCCTCCACTTT	CASSLRGGSNSPLHF
-	TRBJ1-2	-	TRBV5-5	TGTGCCAGCAGCCCCGAAAGGGTAGGGGACTATGGCTACACCTTC	CASSPERVGDYGYTF
-	TRBJ1-6	TRBD1	TRBV5-1	TGCGCCAGCAGCCCTGGGACAGGCAATTCACCCCTCCACTTT	CASSPGTGNSPLHF
many	TRBJ2-5	-	TRBV7-2	TGTGCCAGCAGCGCCCGGGACGGCCAAGAGACCCAGTACTTC	CASSARDGQETQYF
-	TRBJ1-1	-	TRBV7-9	TGTGCCAGCAGCTTCGGTCCGATTCACACTGAAGCTTTCTTT	CASSFGPIHTEAFF
few	TRBJ1-5	TRBD1	TRBV28	TGTGCCAGCACCCGGGACAGGGGGCGCGTCCAGCCCCAGCATTTT	CASTRDRGRVQPQHF
-	TRBJ1-1	TRBD1	TRBV2	TGTGCCAGCAGTACCGGACAGGGTATGGAAACTGAAGCTTTCTTT	CASSTGQGMETEAFF
few	TRBJ2-1	-	TRBV7-3	TGTGCCAGCAGCTTTGGGTCCAGCGCGGGCAATGAGCAGTTCTTC	CASSFGSSAGNEQFF
-	TRBJ1-6	TRBD1	TRBV27	TGTGCCAGCAGTACTACAGGGGATTCACCCCTCCACTTT	CASSTTGDSPLHF
-	TRBJ2-3	-	TRBV7-6	TGTGCCAGCAGCTTAGCCGGCAGTCGCACAGATACGCAGTATTTT	CASSLAGSRTDTQYF
-	TRBJ1-1	-	TRBV9	TGTGCCAGCAGCGCCCCGGGGGCCCGTGAAGCTTTCTTT	CASSAPGAREAFF
few	TRBJ2-2	-	TRBV6-5	TGTGCCAGCAGTTACTCGGGGAGTTCGAGCACCGGGGAGCTGTTTTTT	CASSYSGSSSTGELFF
-	TRBJ2-1	TRBD2	TRBV5-1	TGCGCCAGCAGCCGGACTAGCGGGAGCTCCTACAATGAGCAGTTCTTC	CASSRTSGSSYNEQFF
-	TRBJ2-1	-	TRBV7-2	TGTGCCAGCAGCTTCCTAGCGGCCAGGGGGAGTGAGCAGTTCTTC	CASSFLAARGSEQFF
-	TRBJ2-7	-	TRBV6-6	TGTGCCAGCAGTTACGAGAGGGCCGAGCAGTACTTC	CASSYERAEQYF
-	TRBJ2-3	-	TRBV7-3	TGTGCCAGCAGCCCCGCCGGAGGGGCTAGCACAGATACGCAGTATTTT	CASSPAGGASTDTQYF
-	TRBJ2-5	TRBD1	TRBV11-2	TGTGCCAGCAGCCTACCACCGGGACAGGGCGGAGAAGAGACCCAGTACTTC	CASSLPPGQGGEETQYF
-	TRBJ1-1	TRBD1	TRBV27	TGTGCCAGCGGCGCCGGGACAGGGGCCTTTGAAGCTTTCTTT	CASGAGTGAFEAFF
once	TRBJ2-1	-	TRBV6-1	TGTGCCAGCAGTGTCTGGACTGGGAGCTCCTACAATGAGCAGTTCTTC	CASSVWTGSSYNEQFF
-	TRBJ2-1	-	TRBV7-3	TGTGCCAGCAGCCCGACTGGGGGTATCCTTCGGGATGAGCAGTTCTTC	CASSPTGGILRDEQFF
once	TRBJ2-3	-	TRBV6-4	TGTGCCAGCAGTGACTCGATGGACACAGATACGCAGTATTTT	CASSDSMDTDTQYF
few	TRBJ1-2	-	TRBV7-9	TGTGCCAGCAGCTTAGCGCAGGGCGTAGATGGCTACACCTTC	CASSLAQGVDGYTF
-	TRBJ1-6	-	TRBV7-2	TGTGCCAGCAGCACCCCCGGGGAGAGCTCCTATAATTCACCCCTCCACTTT	CASSTPGESSYNSPLHF
once	TRBJ2-2	-	TRBV11-2	TGTGCCAGCAGTCTAGAGGGGTATAGTGCCGGGGAGCTGTTTTTT	CASSLEGYSAGELFF
few	TRBJ2-3	-	TRBV7-2	TGTGCCAGCAGCTCGGCCGGGGGGCAGGCTACGCAGTATTTT	CASSSAGGQATQYF
few	TRBJ2-7	-	TRBV12-3/TRBV12-4	TGTGCCAGCAGCTACGATGGGGTCCCTTACGAGCAGTACTTC	CASSYDGVPYEQYF
few	TRBJ2-5	-	TRBV3-1	TGTGCCAGCAGCGAGGTTAACCAAGAGACCCAGTACTTC	CASSEVNQETQYF
-	TRBJ1-1	-	TRBV19	TGTGCCAGTAGTATGGGGCAGGTGCCGAACACTGAAGCTTTCTTT	CASSMGQVPNTEAFF
-	TRBJ1-1	TRBD1	TRBV7-8	TGTGCCAGCAGCCAAATGGGACAGGGGTTGTACACTGAAGCTTTCTTT	CASSQMGQGLYTEAFF
-	TRBJ1-2	-	TRBV12-3/TRBV12-4	TGTGCCAGCTTTGGGGGCCTCTATGGCTACACCTTC	CASFGGLYGYTF
once	TRBJ1-5	TRBD1	TRBV27	TGTGCCAGCAGTCTAGACCGGACAGGCAGCAATCAGCCCCAGCATTTT	CASSLDRTGSNQPQHF